This T cell receptor beta chain was documented in a study of blood T cell repertoires in COVID-19. In the study overall: Samples came from the United States, Italy and Spain, spanning acute and convalescent COVID-19. Sample material is recorded as cDNA or gDNA derived from T cells, B-cell-depleted T cells, or PBMCs.

Germline CDR1 is LGHDT and CDR2 is YNNKEL (reference sequence). V was clipped by 0 bases and J by 5 bases, with 10 bases between them. CDR3 length: 14 amino acids. Per the study methods: Estimated nucleated cell counts came from reference gene primer amplification. The method was immunoSEQ multiplex PCR; TCRdb's version includes in-frame clones alone and lacks a portion of them. That table gives V, J and clone size, and the DNA gave D and trimming. The table includes over 75,000 clones, approximately 82% detected once. J is TRBJ2-5 and V is TRBV3-1 (or the pseudogene TRBV3-2); D gene ambiguous. Sample: peripheral blood. The source of this sequence is a man in his sixties or seventies with acute or convalescent COVID-19. This CDR3 is CASSQEELSETQYF. CDR3 bases: TGTGCCAGCAGCCAAGAGGAGCTGTCGGAGACCCAGTACTTC.